The next 21 T cell receptor beta chains were all read from a single sample in a study of blood T cell repertoires in COVID-19 (TCRdb year 2020). To prepare the library, the immunoSEQ multiplex PCR assay was applied. The clones in this table, taken by TCRdb from immuneACCESS, are in-frame only. Not every clone is retained; where verified, under half of the shortfall comes from an unresolved V gene, and the cause of the rest is unknown. A total of about 26,000 clones appear in this sample, approximately 93% of them only once. 3.5% to 5% of the sample rests with the top ten. Source material: peripheral blood. All receptors derive from a human donor with active COVID-19. The donor label of this sample is uncertain.

The chain links TRBV27 to TRBJ2-7; 7 bases fit TRBD2. The CDR3 spans 12 residues. The ends lost 6 bases at V and 7 bases at J; junction bases unmatched: 6. Per the germline V gene, CDR1 is MNHEY and CDR2 is SMNVEV (reference sequence). The CDR3 coding sequence is TGTGCCAGCAGCTCGAGGGGAGGGGAGCAGTACTTC. It specifies CASSSRGGEQYF.

The V call is TRBV23-1, the J call TRBJ2-1; 16 bases are a match to TRBD2. TRBV23-1 is an ORF; its function is uncertain. Trimming took 4 bases from V and 8 from J; bases not matched to a gene: 8. This CDR3 comprises 17 residues. CDR3 protein: CASSLPGTSGRADEQFF. The CDR3 DNA reads TGCGCCAGCAGTCTCCCCGGGACTAGCGGGAGGGCTGATGAGCAGTTCTTC.

The V call is TRBV28, the J call TRBJ2-3; maybe TRBD1 (6 bases). Deletions cut 8 bases from V and 2 bases from J, with 11 bases between. Germline V gives CDR1 MDHEN, CDR2 SYDVKM. CDR3 length: 13 amino acids. The CDR3 DNA follows: TGTGCCAGCGAACGACAGGCCACAGATACGCAGTATTTT. Amino acid sequence: CASERQATDTQYF.

This clone appeared once. This chain uses TRBV30 with TRBJ1-5, with TRBD1 matching over 11 bases. After removal of 2 bases from V and 5 bases from J, the junction contained 2 bases not matched to a gene. Germline V gene sequence: CDR1 GTSNPN, CDR2 SVGIG (reference sequence). The length of the CDR3 is 14 residues. CDR3 in DNA: TGTGCCTGGAGTTGGGACAGGGGGGATCAGCCCCAGCATTTT. Its translation: CAWSWDRGDQPQHF.

The chain is built from TRBV12-1 and TRBJ1-4; TRBD1 is taken as the D call from the table, unchecked against the DNA. TRBV12-1 is labeled a pseudogene. There are 18 residues in the CDR3. CDR3 DNA sequence: TGTGCCAGCAGCATCCTTCGACAGGGAAATACCGCTAATGAAAAACTGTTTTTT. Amino acid sequence: CASSILRQGNTANEKLFF.

The J gene is TRBJ2-7, the V gene TRBV11-2, with 11 bases aligning to TRBD1. The V gene's germline CDR1 is SGHAT and CDR2 FQNNGV. The V and J ends lost 5 bases and 3 bases, in that order; junction bases with no gene match: 6. The CDR3 sequence is 15 residues long. DNA for the CDR3: TGTGCCAGCAGCCGGACAGGGGGCAGCGACTACGAGCAGTACTTC. Translating gives CASSRTGGSDYEQYF. Full variable domain (outside the CDR3, taken from reference TRBV11-2 and TRBJ2-7): EAGVAQSPRYKIIEKRQSVAFWCNPISGHATLYWYQQILGQGPKLLIQFQNNGVVDDSQLPKDRFSAERLKGVDSTLKIQPAKLEDSAVYLCASSRTGGSDYEQYFGPGTRLTVT.

This rearrangement joins TRBV7-2 to TRBJ2-7; 9 bases line up with TRBD1. The V gene end was trimmed by 4 bases and the J gene end by 7 bases; junction bases not matched to a gene: 23. CDR1 is SGHTA and CDR2 is FQGNSA in the germline V gene. The CDR3 loop spans 19 amino acids. The CDR3 here is CASSSDRGWGGRNLWEQYF. CDR3 sequence (DNA): TGTGCCAGCAGCTCGGACAGGGGTTGGGGTGGACGCAACCTGTGGGAGCAGTACTTC.

The rearrangement joins TRBV6-1 to TRBJ2-7; D not certain. The CDR3 spans 14 residues. Germline V CDR1 and CDR2: MNHNS, SASEGT. V gave up 3 bases and J gave up 5 bases, with 14 bases separating them. The CDR3 loop is CASSEPVRRNEQYF. The CDR3 region has the DNA TGTGCCAGCAGTGAGCCGGTGCGGAGAAACGAGCAGTACTTC.

The chain combines TRBV10-2 with TRBJ2-6; possibly TRBD2 for D (7 bases). CDR1 WSHSY and CDR2 SAAADI come from the germline V gene. This CDR3 comprises 16 residues. Trimming pared 3 bases from V and 4 bases from J, leaving 13 bases between. CDR3 in DNA: TGCGCCAGCAGTGATCGGGGGGCTTCAGGGGCCAACGTCCTGACTTTC. Protein sequence: CASSDRGASGANVLTF.

The chain combines TRBV3-1 (or the pseudogene TRBV3-2) with TRBJ1-4; 7 nucleotides match TRBD1. CDR1 is LGHDT and CDR2 is YNNKEL in the germline V gene (reference sequence). V trimming: 1 base; J trimming: 3 bases; junction bases outside the gene matches: 8. This CDR3 is 17 amino acids long. CDR3 protein: CASSQGGLGTANEKLFF. The CDR3 nucleotides are TGTGCCAGCAGCCAAGGGGGCCTTGGGACAGCTAATGAAAAACTGTTTTTT.

V and J are TRBV21-1 and TRBJ2-7; the D call in the table, TRBD2, was not verified against the DNA. TRBV21-1 is tagged as a pseudogene. The CDR3 runs to 14 residues. DNA of the CDR3: TGTGCCAGCAGCAAAGTTCTAGAGTCCCCGCGGCAGTACTTC. Protein product: CASSKVLESPRQYF.

This clone was seen once. The CDR3 region has the DNA TGTGCCAGCAGTTTAAGGTTGGGCTTGGCGATATACGAGCAGTACTTC. It is translated as CASSLRLGLAIYEQYF. The chain uses TRBV27 and TRBJ2-7; D gene uncertain. This CDR3 comprises 16 residues. V was shortened by 2 bases and J by 4 bases, with 18 bases between the two germline ends. The germline V gene encodes CDR1 MNHEY and CDR2 SMNVEV (reference sequence).

The J gene is TRBJ1-2, the V gene TRBV6-2 or TRBV6-3, with TRBD1 matching 8 bases. This CDR3 comprises 17 residues. The V segment lost 4 bases and the J segment 3 bases; nucleotides outside the gene matches: 13. CDR1 MNHEY and CDR2 SVGEGT come from the germline V gene. CDR3: CASSSELRGQAHYGYTF. The CDR3 nucleotides read TGTGCCAGCAGTTCCGAACTTAGGGGACAGGCGCACTATGGCTACACCTTC.

V gene TRBV5-1 combines with J gene TRBJ2-2; the D is unclear. The CDR3 extends over 14 amino acids. Trimming left V 4 bases short and J 0 bases short, with 7 bases between. Germline V gene data show CDR1 as SGHRS and CDR2 as YFSETQ. CDR3 DNA sequence: TGCGCCAGCAGCCGTTACTCGAACACCGGGGAGCTGTTTTTT. Amino acid sequence: CASSRYSNTGELFF. Full variable domain (rest looked up from reference TRBV5-1 and TRBJ2-2): KAGVTQTPRYLIKTRGQQVTLSCSPISGHRSVSWYQQTPGQGLQFLFEYFSETQRNKGNFPGRFSGRQFSNSRSEMNVSTLELGDSALYLCASSRYSNTGELFFGEGSRLTVL.

This chain uses TRBV5-8 with TRBJ2-1; D might be TRBD2 (6 bases). Germline values: CDR1 SGHTS, CDR2 YDEGEE. The CDR3 has 15 residues. The V end lost 1 base, the J end lost 6 bases, and 14 bases lay between the germline ends. The CDR3: CASSLWAGIPNEQFF. The CDR3 nucleotides read TGTGCCAGCAGCTTGTGGGCGGGGATACCCAATGAGCAGTTCTTC.

The V call is TRBV24-1, the J call TRBJ1-2; TRBD1 agrees at 9 bases. Germline V gene data show CDR1 as KGHDR and CDR2 as SFDVKD. The V gene end was trimmed by 3 bases and the J gene end by 2 bases; junction bases not matched to a gene: 3. The CDR3 runs 15 residues. CDR3 sequence reads: CATSDHRGLNYGYTF. CDR3 in DNA: TGTGCCACCAGTGATCACAGGGGGCTAAACTATGGCTACACCTTC.

This chain connects TRBV7-9 to TRBJ2-5; 15 bases align to TRBD2. This CDR3 comprises 16 residues. V was clipped by 5 bases and J by 6 bases; unmatched bases: 7. Germline V CDR1 and CDR2: SEHNR, FQNEAQ (reference sequence). CDR3 in amino acids: CASSPRTSGGGKTQYF. In DNA, the CDR3 is TGTGCCAGCAGCCCTAGGACTAGCGGGGGGGGAAAGACCCAGTACTTC.

The chain joins TRBV7-2 to TRBJ2-3, with 10 nucleotides matching TRBD1. V lost 1 base and J lost 3; bases outside the gene matches: 10. Germline assignment: CDR1 SGHTA and CDR2 FQGNSA. The CDR3 has 18 residues. The CDR3 nucleotides are TGTGCCAGCAGCTTAGAGGGACAGGGGTTGTCGAGGACAGATACGCAGTATTTT. It encodes CASSLEGQGLSRTDTQYF. The whole variable domain, remainder taken from reference TRBV7-2 and TRBJ2-3, is GAGVSQSPSNKVTEKGKDVELRCDPISGHTALYWYRQSLGQGLEFLIYFQGNSAPDKSGLPSDRFSAERTGGSVSTLTIQRTQQEDSAVYLCASSLEGQGLSRTDTQYFGPGTRLTVL.

The genes are TRBV6-6 and TRBJ2-3; D gene uncertain. Germline-derived CDR1 and CDR2 are MNHNY and SVGAGI (reference sequence). CDR3 length: 12 residues. The V and J ends lost 6 bases and 6 bases respectively, with 10 bases between them. CDR3 sequence: CASSRWADTQYF. The CDR3 DNA sequence: TGTGCCAGCAGCAGATGGGCGGATACGCAGTATTTT.

The chain combines TRBV10-1 with TRBJ1-1; D remains ambiguous. Germline V gene data show CDR1 as WNHNN and CDR2 as SYGVQD (reference sequence). This CDR3 contains 15 residues. V was trimmed by 4 bases and J by 1 base, leaving 13 bases between them. CDR3 region: CASSVRDPSNTEAFF. In DNA form, the CDR3 reads TGCGCCAGCAGTGTACGGGATCCATCGAACACTGAAGCTTTCTTT.

The rearrangement joins TRBV10-3 to TRBJ2-3; D is unclear. This CDR3 is 14 amino acids long. V was cut by 6 bases and J by 0 bases, with 10 bases left in between. CDR1 and CDR2 from the germline V gene are ENHRY and SYGVKD. The CDR3 here is CAIRRFSSTDTQYF. The CDR3 coding sequence is TGTGCCATCAGGCGGTTTTCTAGCACAGATACGCAGTATTTT.